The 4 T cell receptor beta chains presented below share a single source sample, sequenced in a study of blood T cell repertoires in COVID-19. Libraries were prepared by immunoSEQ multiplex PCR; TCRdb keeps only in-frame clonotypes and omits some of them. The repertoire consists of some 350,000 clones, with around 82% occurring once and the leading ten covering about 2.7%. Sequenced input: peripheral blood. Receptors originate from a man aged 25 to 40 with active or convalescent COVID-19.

The CDR3 nucleotides are TGTGCCAGCAGTGAAAGGGTTTGGGACACCTACAATGAGCAGTTCTTC. Translation: CASSERVWDTYNEQFF. The chain is built from TRBV2 and TRBJ2-1; TRBD1 might be the D (6 bases). The germline gives CDR1 SNHLY, CDR2 FYNNEI. V dropped 2 bases and J dropped 2 bases, with 13 bases sitting between them. This CDR3 region has 16 residues.

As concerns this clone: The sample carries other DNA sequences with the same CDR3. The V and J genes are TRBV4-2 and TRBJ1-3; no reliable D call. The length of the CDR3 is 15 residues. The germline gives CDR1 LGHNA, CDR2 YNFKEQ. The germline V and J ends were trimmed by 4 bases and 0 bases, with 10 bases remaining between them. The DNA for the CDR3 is TGTGCCAGCAGCCTCAGGCTGAGCTCTGGAAACACCATATATTTT. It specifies CASSLRLSSGNTIYF.

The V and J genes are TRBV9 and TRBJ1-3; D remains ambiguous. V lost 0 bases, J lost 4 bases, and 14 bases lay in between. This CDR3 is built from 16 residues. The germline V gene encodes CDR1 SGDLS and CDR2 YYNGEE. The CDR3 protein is CASSVDGLLGGNTIYF. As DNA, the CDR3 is TGTGCCAGCAGCGTAGATGGACTCCTGGGGGGAAACACCATATATTTT.

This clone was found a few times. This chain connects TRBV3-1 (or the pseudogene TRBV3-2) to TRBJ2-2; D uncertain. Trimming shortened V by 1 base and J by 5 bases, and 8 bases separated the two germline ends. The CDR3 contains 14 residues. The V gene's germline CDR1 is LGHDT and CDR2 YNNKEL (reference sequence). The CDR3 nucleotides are TGTGCCAGCAGCCAAGTGCCCAGGACCGGGGAGCTGTTTTTT. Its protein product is CASSQVPRTGELFF.